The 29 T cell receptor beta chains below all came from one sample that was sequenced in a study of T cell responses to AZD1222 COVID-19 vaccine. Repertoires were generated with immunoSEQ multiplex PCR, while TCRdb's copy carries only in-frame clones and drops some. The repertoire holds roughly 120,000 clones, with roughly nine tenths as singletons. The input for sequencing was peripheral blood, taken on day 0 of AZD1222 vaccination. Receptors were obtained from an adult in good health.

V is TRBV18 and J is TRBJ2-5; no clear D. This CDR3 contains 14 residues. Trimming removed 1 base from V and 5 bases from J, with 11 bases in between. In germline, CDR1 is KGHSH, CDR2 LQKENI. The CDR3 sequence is CASSPQGSFETQYF. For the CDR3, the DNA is TGTGCCAGCTCACCACAGGGTTCCTTTGAGACCCAGTACTTC.

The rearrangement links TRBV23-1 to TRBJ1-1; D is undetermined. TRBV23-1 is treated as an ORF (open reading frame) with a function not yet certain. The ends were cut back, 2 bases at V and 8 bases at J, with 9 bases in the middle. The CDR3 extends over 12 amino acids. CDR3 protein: CASSQESGEAFF. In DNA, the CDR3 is TGCGCCAGCAGTCAAGAAAGTGGGGAAGCTTTCTTT.

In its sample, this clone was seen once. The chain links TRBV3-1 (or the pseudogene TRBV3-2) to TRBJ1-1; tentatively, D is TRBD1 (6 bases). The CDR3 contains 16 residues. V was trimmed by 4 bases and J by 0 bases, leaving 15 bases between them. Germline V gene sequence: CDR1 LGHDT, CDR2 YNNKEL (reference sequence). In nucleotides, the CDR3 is TGTGCCAGCAGCCCCCCGGGACACAAATTGAACACTGAAGCTTTCTTT. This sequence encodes CASSPPGHKLNTEAFF.

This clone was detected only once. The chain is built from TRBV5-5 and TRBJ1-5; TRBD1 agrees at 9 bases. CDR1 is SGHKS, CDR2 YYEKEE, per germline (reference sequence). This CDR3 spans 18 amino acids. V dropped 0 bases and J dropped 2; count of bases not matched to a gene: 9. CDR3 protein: CASSLEADRGVGNQPQHF. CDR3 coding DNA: TGTGCCAGCAGCTTGGAAGCAGACAGGGGGGTTGGCAATCAGCCCCAGCATTTT.

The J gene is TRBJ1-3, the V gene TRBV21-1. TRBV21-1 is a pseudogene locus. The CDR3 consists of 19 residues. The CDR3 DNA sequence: TGTGCCAGCAGCACCCGGGACGGAACCGAGAAACCGTCTGGAAACACCATATATTTT. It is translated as CASSTRDGTEKPSGNTIYF.

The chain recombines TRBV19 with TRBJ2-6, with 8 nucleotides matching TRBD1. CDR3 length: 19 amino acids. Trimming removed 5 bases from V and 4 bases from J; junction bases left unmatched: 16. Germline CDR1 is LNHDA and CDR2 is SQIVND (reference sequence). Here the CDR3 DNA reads TGTGCCAGTAGTGTAGGAAGACAGGGGAATGGTGTGGGGGCCAACGTCCTGACTTTC. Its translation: CASSVGRQGNGVGANVLTF.

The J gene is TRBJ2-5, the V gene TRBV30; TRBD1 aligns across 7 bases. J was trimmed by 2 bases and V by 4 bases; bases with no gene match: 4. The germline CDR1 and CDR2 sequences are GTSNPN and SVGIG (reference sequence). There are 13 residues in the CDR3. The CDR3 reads CAWTGTEQETQYF. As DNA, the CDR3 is TGTGCCTGGACGGGGACAGAACAAGAGACCCAGTACTTC.

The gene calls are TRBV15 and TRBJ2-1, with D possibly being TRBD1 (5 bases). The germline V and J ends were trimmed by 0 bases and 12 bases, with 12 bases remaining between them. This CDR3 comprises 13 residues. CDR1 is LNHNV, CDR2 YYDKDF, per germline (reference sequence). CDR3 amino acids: CATSREALGVQFF. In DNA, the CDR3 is TGTGCCACCAGCAGAGAGGCGTTAGGGGTGCAGTTCTTC.

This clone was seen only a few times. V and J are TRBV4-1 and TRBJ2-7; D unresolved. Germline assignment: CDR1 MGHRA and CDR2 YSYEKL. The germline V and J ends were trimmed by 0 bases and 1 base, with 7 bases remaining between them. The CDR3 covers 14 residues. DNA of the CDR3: TGCGCCAGCAGCCAAGAGGCCGCATCCTACGAGCAGTACTTC. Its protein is CASSQEAASYEQYF.

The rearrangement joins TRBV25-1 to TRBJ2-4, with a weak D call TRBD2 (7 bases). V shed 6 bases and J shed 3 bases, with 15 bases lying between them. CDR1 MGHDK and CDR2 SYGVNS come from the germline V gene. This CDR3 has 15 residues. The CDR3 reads CASREGGAGKNIQYF. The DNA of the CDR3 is TGTGCCAGCAGGGAGGGGGGGGCCGGCAAAAACATTCAGTACTTC.

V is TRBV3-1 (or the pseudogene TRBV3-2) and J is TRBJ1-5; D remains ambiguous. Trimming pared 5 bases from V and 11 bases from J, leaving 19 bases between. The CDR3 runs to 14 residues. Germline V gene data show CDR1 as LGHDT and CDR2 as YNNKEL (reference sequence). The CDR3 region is CASSGRGASTAQHF. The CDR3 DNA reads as TGTGCCAGCAGCGGACGGGGAGCAAGCACAGCCCAGCATTTT.

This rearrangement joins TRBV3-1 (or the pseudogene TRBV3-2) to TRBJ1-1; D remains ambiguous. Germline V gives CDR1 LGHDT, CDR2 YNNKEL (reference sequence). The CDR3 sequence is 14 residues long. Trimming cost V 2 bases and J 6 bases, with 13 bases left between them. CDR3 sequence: CASSQSRRKSEAFF. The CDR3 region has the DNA TGTGCCAGCAGCCAAAGCAGGCGGAAATCTGAAGCTTTCTTT.

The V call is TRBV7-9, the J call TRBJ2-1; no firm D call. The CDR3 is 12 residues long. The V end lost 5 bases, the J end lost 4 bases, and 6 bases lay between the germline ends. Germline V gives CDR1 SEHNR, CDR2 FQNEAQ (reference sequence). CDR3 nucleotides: TGTGCCAGCAGCGCACCATACAATGAGCAGTTCTTC. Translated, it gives CASSAPYNEQFF.

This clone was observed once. As DNA, the CDR3 is TGTGCCAGCAGCTCCCCGCCGCATATACAGGTGGACTATGACAAAGAGACCCAGTACTTC. It encodes CASSSPPHIQVDYDKETQYF. The chain joins TRBV11-3 to TRBJ2-5; perhaps TRBD2 as D (6 bases). V was pared by 4 bases and J by 3 bases, with 30 bases between. The V gene's germline CDR1 is SGHNT and CDR2 YENEEA. The CDR3 length is 20 residues.

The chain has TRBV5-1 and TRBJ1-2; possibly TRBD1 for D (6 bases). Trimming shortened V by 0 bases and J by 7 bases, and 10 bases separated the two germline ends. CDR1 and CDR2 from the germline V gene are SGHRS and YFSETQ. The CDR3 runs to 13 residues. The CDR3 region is CASSLVQGSGYTF. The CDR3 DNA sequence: TGCGCCAGCAGCTTGGTCCAGGGGTCTGGCTACACCTTC.

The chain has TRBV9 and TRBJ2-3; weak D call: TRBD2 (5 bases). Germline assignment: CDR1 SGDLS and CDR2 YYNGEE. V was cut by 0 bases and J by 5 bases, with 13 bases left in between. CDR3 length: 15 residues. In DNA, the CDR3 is TGTGCCAGCAGCGTAGCGGCGGGCCTGGGAGATACGCAGTATTTT. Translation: CASSVAAGLGDTQYF.

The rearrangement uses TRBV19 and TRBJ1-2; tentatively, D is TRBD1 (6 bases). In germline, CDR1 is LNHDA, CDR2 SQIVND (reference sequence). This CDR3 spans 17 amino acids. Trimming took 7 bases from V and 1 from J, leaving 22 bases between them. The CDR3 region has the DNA TGTGCCAGTACTGAGAGGACCCGGGACACTTTTAACTATGGCTACACCTTC. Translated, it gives CASTERTRDTFNYGYTF. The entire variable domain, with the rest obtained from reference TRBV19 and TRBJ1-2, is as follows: DGGITQSPKYLFRKEGQNVTLSCEQNLNHDAMYWYRQDPGQGLRLIYYSQIVNDFQKGDIAEGYSVSREKKESFPLTVTSAQKNPTAFYLCASTERTRDTFNYGYTFGSGTRLTVV.

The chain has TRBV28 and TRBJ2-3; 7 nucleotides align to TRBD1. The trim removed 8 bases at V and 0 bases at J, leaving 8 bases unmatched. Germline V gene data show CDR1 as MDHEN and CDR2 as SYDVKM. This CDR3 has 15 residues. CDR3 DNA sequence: TGTGCCAGCGGGATCAAGGGGGCTAGCACAGATACGCAGTATTTT. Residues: CASGIKGASTDTQYF.

CDR3 sequence reads: CASSIVGTRIYEQYF. CDR3 DNA: TGTGCCAGTAGTATCGTAGGGACAAGGATCTACGAGCAGTACTTC. The rearrangement links TRBV19 to TRBJ2-7, with TRBD1 as a possible D gene (6 bases). This CDR3 contains 15 residues. Germline V gene sequence: CDR1 LNHDA, CDR2 SQIVND (reference sequence). Between the trimmed V and J ends, which lost 3 bases and 3 bases, there was a span of 15 bases.

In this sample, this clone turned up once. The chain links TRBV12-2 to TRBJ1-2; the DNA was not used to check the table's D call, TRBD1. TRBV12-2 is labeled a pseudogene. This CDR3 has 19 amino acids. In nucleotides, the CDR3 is TGTGCAAGTCGCCAAACCCACAACAGGGGGCTGGTGACGTGCTATGGCTACACCTTC. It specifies CASRQTHNRGLVTCYGYTF.

The CDR3 sequence is CASLGPRYNSPLHF. CDR3 nucleotides: TGTGCCAGCCTAGGGCCTCGGTACAATTCACCCCTCCACTTT. The genes are TRBV28 and TRBJ1-6, with D hard to call. CDR1 and CDR2 (germline): MDHEN, SYDVKM. The CDR3 consists of 14 residues. The ends were cut back, 8 bases at V and 7 bases at J, with 15 bases in the middle.

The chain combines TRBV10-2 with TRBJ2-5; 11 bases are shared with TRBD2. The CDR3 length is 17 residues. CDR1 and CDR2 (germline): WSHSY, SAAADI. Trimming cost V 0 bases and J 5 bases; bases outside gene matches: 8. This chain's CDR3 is CASSESSGGAAGETQYF. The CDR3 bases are TGCGCCAGCAGTGAGTCTAGCGGGGGGGCAGCGGGGGAGACCCAGTACTTC.

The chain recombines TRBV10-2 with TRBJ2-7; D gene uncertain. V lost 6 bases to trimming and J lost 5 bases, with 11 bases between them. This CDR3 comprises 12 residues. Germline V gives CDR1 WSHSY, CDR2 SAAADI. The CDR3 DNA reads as TGCGCCAGCAGCTCGGACGCCCACGAGCAGTACTTC. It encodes CASSSDAHEQYF.

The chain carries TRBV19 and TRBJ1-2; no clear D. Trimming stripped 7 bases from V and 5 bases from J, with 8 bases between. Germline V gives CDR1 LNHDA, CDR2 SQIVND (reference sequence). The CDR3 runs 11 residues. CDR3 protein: CASKEAYGYTF. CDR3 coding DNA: TGTGCCAGTAAAGAAGCTTATGGCTACACCTTC. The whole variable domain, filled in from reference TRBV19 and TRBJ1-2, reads DGGITQSPKYLFRKEGQNVTLSCEQNLNHDAMYWYRQDPGQGLRLIYYSQIVNDFQKGDIAEGYSVSREKKESFPLTVTSAQKNPTAFYLCASKEAYGYTFGSGTRLTVV.

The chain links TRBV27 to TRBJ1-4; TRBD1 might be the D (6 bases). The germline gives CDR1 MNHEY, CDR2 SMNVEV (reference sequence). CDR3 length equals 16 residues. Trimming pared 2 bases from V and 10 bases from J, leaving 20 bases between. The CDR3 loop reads CASSLGGHPTEGKLFF. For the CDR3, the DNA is TGTGCCAGCAGTTTAGGGGGGCATCCCACGGAGGGAAAACTGTTTTTT.

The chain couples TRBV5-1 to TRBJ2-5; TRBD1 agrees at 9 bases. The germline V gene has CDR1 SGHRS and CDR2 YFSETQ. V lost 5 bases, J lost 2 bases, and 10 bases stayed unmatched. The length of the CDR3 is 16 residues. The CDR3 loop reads CASRLTGGYVQETQYF. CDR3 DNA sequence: TGCGCCAGCAGATTAACAGGGGGCTACGTTCAAGAGACCCAGTACTTC.

The CDR3 spells CASSQGINYGYTF. The CDR3 nucleotides are TGTGCCAGCAGCCAAGGAATTAACTATGGCTACACCTTC. This chain links TRBV4-2 with TRBJ1-2; D is unresolved. CDR3 size: 13 residues. V was clipped by 1 base and J by 1 base, with 4 bases between them. Germline loops: CDR1 LGHNA, CDR2 YNFKEQ.

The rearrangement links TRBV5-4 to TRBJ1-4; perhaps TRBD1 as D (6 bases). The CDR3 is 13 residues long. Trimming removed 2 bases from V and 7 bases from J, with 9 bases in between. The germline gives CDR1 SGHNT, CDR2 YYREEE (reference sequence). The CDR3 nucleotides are TGTGCCAGCAGCTTCCAGACAGGTGAAAAACTGTTTTTT. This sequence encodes CASSFQTGEKLFF.

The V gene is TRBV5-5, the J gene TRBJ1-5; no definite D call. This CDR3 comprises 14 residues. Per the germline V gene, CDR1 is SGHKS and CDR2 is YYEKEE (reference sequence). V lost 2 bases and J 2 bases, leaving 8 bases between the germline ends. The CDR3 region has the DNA TGTGCCAGCAGCTTCATGTGGGGCAATCAGCCCCAGCATTTT. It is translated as CASSFMWGNQPQHF.